Below, 30 T cell receptor beta chains from the same sample are listed, as sequenced in a study of CXCR3-negative and CXCR3-positive naive CD8 T cells. Carrying UMI labels, the TRB cDNA libraries were prepared through 5' RACE. TCRdb reworked the 5' RACE reads into one entry per CDR3 protein, no DNA. Its clone listing holds around 81,000 distinct CDR3 sequences. Sequencing was performed on naive CXCR3- CD8+ T cells from blood. Subset here: CD45RO-CCR7+CD27+CD95- naive CD8+ T cells lacking CXCR3 (TNR3-). These receptors originate from a human donor in good health. Some clones in this sample may be carry-over from other donors' samples.

This rearrangement joins TRBV12-3 or TRBV12-4 to TRBJ2-3. The CDR3 is 18 amino acids. The CDR3 sequence is CASSLAEVVYAGADTQYF.

The genes are TRBV12-3 or TRBV12-4 and TRBJ2-7; TCRdb's D gene call, TRBD1, goes unchecked for lack of DNA. This CDR3 comprises 13 residues. The CDR3 sequence: CASSQGQVYEQYF.

This sequence joins TRBV10-3 and TRBJ2-7. The CDR3 spans 13 residues. CDR1 and CDR2 from the germline V gene are ENHRY and SYGVKD. CDR3 residues: CAMSGGDSYEQYF.

The CDR3 sequence is CSVVSSGSAEQYF. The genes are TRBV29-1 and TRBJ2-7; TCRdb reports TRBD2, a call that lacks DNA to check it against. CDR3 length equals 13 residues. CDR1 SQVTM and CDR2 ANQGSEA come from the germline V gene.

The chain joins TRBV12-3 or TRBV12-4 to TRBJ2-7; the TCRdb D gene call, TRBD1, has no DNA to confirm it. The CDR3 sequence is 17 residues long. CDR3 residues: CASSLGLQGREFYEQYF.

The chain carries TRBV9 and TRBJ1-2; TCRdb's D gene call, TRBD1, goes unchecked for lack of DNA. Germline V gene lookup returns CDR1 SGDLS and CDR2 YYNGEE. CDR3 size: 15 residues. The CDR3 loop is CASSVWDTYLYGCTF.

V usage is TRBV19 and J usage is TRBJ2-7. CDR1 and CDR2 (germline): LNHDA, SQIVND (reference sequence). The CDR3 has 11 amino acids. The CDR3 protein is CASSTTYEQYF.

The chain links TRBV11-2 to TRBJ2-7; TCRdb calls TRBD1, which cannot be checked without DNA. Per germline, CDR1 SGHAT and CDR2 FQNNGV. The CDR3 extends over 16 amino acids. This CDR3 is CASSLGRGGVTYEQYF.

The V and J genes are TRBV28 and TRBJ2-5. Germline V gives CDR1 MDHEN, CDR2 SYDVKM. CDR3 size: 13 residues. The CDR3 is CASSLVLAETQYF.

This chain links TRBV5-1 with TRBJ2-7; lacking DNA, the TRBD1 call made by TCRdb goes unchecked. The CDR3 spans 15 residues. CDR1 is SGHRS, CDR2 YFSETQ, per germline. The CDR3 region is CASSLQGDGSYEQYF.

The chain couples TRBV12-3 or TRBV12-4 to TRBJ1-1. CDR3 length: 13 amino acids. The CDR3 spells CASSPDENTEAFF.

The V call is TRBV7-9, the J call TRBJ2-3; the TCRdb call, TRBD1, lacks DNA for checking. The CDR3 loop spans 14 amino acids. Germline-derived CDR1 and CDR2 are SEHNR and FQNEAQ (reference sequence). CDR3 residues: CASSLAGGTNTQYF. The whole variable domain, remainder taken from reference TRBV7-9 and TRBJ2-3, is DTGVSQNPRHKITKRGQNVTFRCDPISEHNRLYWYRQTLGQGPEFLTYFQNEAQLEKSRLLSDRFSAERPKGSFSTLEIQRTEQGDSAMYLCASSLAGGTNTQYFGPGTRLTVL.

Here the CDR3 reads CASSQEMVASYEQYF. J is TRBJ2-7 and V is TRBV3-1. This CDR3 has 15 amino acids. Germline CDR1 and CDR2: LGHDT and YNNKEL (reference sequence).

The chain joins TRBV7-9 to TRBJ2-7; as DNA is missing, the TRBD2 call by TCRdb cannot be tested. This CDR3 contains 16 residues. In germline, CDR1 is SEHNR, CDR2 FQNEAQ (reference sequence). The CDR3 protein is CASSPGTALSSYEQYF.

The rearrangement links TRBV3-1 to TRBJ2-3. This CDR3 region has 14 residues. Germline CDR1 LGHDT, CDR2 YNNKEL (reference sequence). The CDR3: CASSWTQSTDTQYF.

The gene calls are TRBV14 and TRBJ2-7; TCRdb designates TRBD1, a call that cannot be tested without DNA. The CDR3 runs 13 residues. CDR1 is SGHDN, CDR2 FVKESK, per germline. This chain's CDR3 is CASSPGTRYEQYF.

The V call is TRBV5-1, the J call TRBJ2-1; TCRdb returns TRBD1, unconfirmable since there is no DNA. Germline V CDR1 and CDR2: SGHRS, YFSETQ. The CDR3 totals 15 residues. The CDR3 protein is CASSLTDRPYNEQFF.

V is TRBV20-1 and J is TRBJ2-1. Germline-derived CDR1 and CDR2 are DFQATT and SNEGSKA (reference sequence). This CDR3 spans 14 amino acids. CDR3: CSAGLPTSYNEQFF.

V and J are TRBV6-1 and TRBJ1-1; TCRdb designates TRBD1, a call that cannot be tested without DNA. The CDR3 has 13 amino acids. CDR1 and CDR2 from the germline V gene are MNHNS and SASEGT. The CDR3 sequence is CASRTGMNTEAFF.

CDR3: CSVAGPYEQYF. The genes are TRBV29-1 and TRBJ2-7. Per germline, CDR1 SQVTM and CDR2 ANQGSEA. The CDR3 has 11 amino acids.

The CDR3 is CASSQDSGGPNEQFF. The chain joins TRBV4-3 to TRBJ2-1; without DNA, the TCRdb call of TRBD2 cannot be checked. From germline, CDR1 is LGHNA and CDR2 YSLEER. The CDR3 has 15 residues.

The chain recombines TRBV12-3 or TRBV12-4 with TRBJ2-3. The CDR3 extends over 14 amino acids. The CDR3 sequence is CASSLVSSTDTQYF.

The V call is TRBV28, the J call TRBJ2-3; TCRdb calls TRBD2, which cannot be checked without DNA. Germline CDR1 MDHEN, CDR2 SYDVKM. The CDR3 is made up of 11 amino acids. CDR3 sequence reads: CASSSLDTQYF. Drawing the rest from reference TRBV28 and TRBJ2-3, the complete variable domain is DVKVTQSSRYLVKRTGEKVFLECVQDMDHENMFWYRQDPGLGLRLIYFSYDVKMKEKGDIPEGYSVSREKKERFSLILESASTNQTSMYLCASSSLDTQYFGPGTRLTVL.

The V and J genes are TRBV12-3 or TRBV12-4 and TRBJ2-7; as DNA is missing, the TRBD2 call by TCRdb cannot be tested. The CDR3 covers 14 residues. The CDR3 sequence is CASSFWDSVYEQYF.

The chain uses TRBV7-3 and TRBJ2-6. Germline loops: CDR1 SGHTA, CDR2 FQGTGA. This CDR3 has 14 residues. CDR3 in amino acids: CASSLMSGANVLTF.

This rearrangement joins TRBV5-1 to TRBJ2-7. The CDR3 extends over 13 amino acids. Per germline, CDR1 SGHRS and CDR2 YFSETQ. The CDR3 protein is CASSGRTTAEQYF.

The V call is TRBV30, the J call TRBJ1-2; absent DNA, TCRdb's TRBD1 call cannot be checked. Germline CDR1 reads GTSNPN; CDR2 reads SVGIG (reference sequence). The CDR3 is made up of 13 amino acids. CDR3 in amino acids: CAWSVGTYYGYTF.

The genes are TRBV5-1 and TRBJ2-1; TCRdb returns TRBD1, unconfirmable since there is no DNA. Germline loops: CDR1 SGHRS, CDR2 YFSETQ. The CDR3 spans 15 residues. This CDR3 reads CASGETGRGGDEQFF.

This chain connects TRBV6-6 to TRBJ2-1; the TRBD2 assignment by TCRdb is unverifiable without DNA. The germline CDR1 and CDR2 sequences are MNHNY and SVGAGI (reference sequence). This CDR3 comprises 18 residues. The CDR3 loop is CASSYSSQTSGSYNEQFF.

The rearrangement uses TRBV29-1 and TRBJ2-7; TCRdb indicates TRBD2, and absent DNA this call remains unverified. This CDR3 is 15 amino acids long. The germline CDR1 and CDR2 sequences are SQVTM and ANQGSEA. CDR3 residues: CSVDWWQGGNYEQYF.